Below, 9 T cell receptor beta chains from the same sample are listed, as sequenced in a study of blood T cell repertoires in COVID-19. The method was immunoSEQ multiplex PCR; TCRdb's version includes in-frame clones alone and lacks a portion of them. The sample lists some 220,000 clones; 88% were seen once. Input material: PBMCs or T cells enriched from blood (not recorded which). The receptors shown here come from a woman in her 30s who had recovered from COVID-19.

The chain combines TRBV11-3 with TRBJ2-7; TRBD1 agrees at 7 bases. The V gene end was trimmed by 5 bases and the J gene end by 1 base; junction bases not matched to a gene: 5. This CDR3 has 14 amino acids. Germline CDR1 reads SGHNT; CDR2 reads YENEEA. CDR3 amino acids: CASSLGTVSYEQYF. The CDR3 nucleotides are TGTGCCAGCAGCCTTGGGACAGTATCCTACGAGCAGTACTTC.

This clone appeared once. CDR3: CASSGTQGYTF. DNA of the CDR3: TGTGCCAGCTCGGGAACTCAAGGCTACACCTTC. The chain uses TRBV7-9 and TRBJ1-2, with D unresolved. This CDR3 has 11 amino acids. Between the trimmed V and J ends, which lost 8 bases and 8 bases, there was a span of 12 bases. Germline loops: CDR1 SEHNR, CDR2 FQNEAQ (reference sequence).

The CDR3 DNA reads TGTGCCAGCACCTATGCGTCAGAGACCCAGTACTTC. This sequence encodes CASTYASETQYF. J is TRBJ2-5 and V is TRBV7-6; D gene ambiguous. Trimming removed 7 bases from V and 4 bases from J, with 10 bases in between. CDR1 is SGHVS, CDR2 FNYEAQ, per germline. The length of the CDR3 is 12 residues.

This chain links TRBV6-1 with TRBJ2-2; D unresolved. The V gene lost 2 bases and the J gene lost 3 bases, with 10 bases spanning the gap. CDR3 length: 15 amino acids. The germline CDR1 and CDR2 sequences are MNHNS and SASEGT. The CDR3 sequence is CASSEQISYTGELFF. As DNA, the CDR3 is TGTGCCAGCAGTGAACAGATATCCTACACCGGGGAGCTGTTTTTT.

The chain has TRBV7-9 and TRBJ1-3; TRBD1 aligns across 8 bases. J lost 2 bases, V lost 5 bases, and 8 bases had no gene match. Looked up from germline, CDR1 is SEHNR and CDR2 is FQNEAQ (reference sequence). The CDR3 sequence is 16 residues long. The CDR3 reads CASSPPAGGPGNTIYF. In nucleotides, the CDR3 is TGTGCCAGCAGCCCCCCGGCAGGGGGCCCTGGAAACACCATATATTTT. The variable domain in full, completed from reference TRBV7-9 and TRBJ1-3, reads DTGVSQNPRHKITKRGQNVTFRCDPISEHNRLYWYRQTLGQGPEFLTYFQNEAQLEKSRLLSDRFSAERPKGSFSTLEIQRTEQGDSAMYLCASSPPAGGPGNTIYFGEGSWLTVV.

The genes are TRBV4-3 and TRBJ2-4; 12 bases line up with TRBD2. This CDR3 comprises 14 residues. CDR1 is LGHNA and CDR2 is YSLEER in the germline V gene. V gave up 4 bases and J gave up 7 bases; unmatched junction bases: 2. In DNA form, the CDR3 reads TGCGCCAGCAGCCCTCTAGCGGGGGGGAACATTCAGTACTTC. Translated, it gives CASSPLAGGNIQYF.

The chain employs TRBV10-3 and TRBJ2-7, with 7 bases matching TRBD2. V gave up 4 bases and J gave up 2 bases; unmatched junction bases: 8. The CDR3 totals 15 residues. The V gene's germline CDR1 is ENHRY and CDR2 SYGVKD. CDR3 sequence (DNA): TGTGCCATCAGTGGGTCGGCTAGCGGCACCTACGAGCAGTACTTC. This gives the protein CAISGSASGTYEQYF.

The V and J genes are TRBV7-9 and TRBJ1-2; no clear D. Trimming removed 4 bases at V and 5 bases at J, with 14 bases between. The length of the CDR3 is 14 residues. Germline assignment: CDR1 SEHNR and CDR2 FQNEAQ (reference sequence). As DNA, the CDR3 is TGTGCCAGCAGCTCCGCTCATAACTATTATGGCTACACCTTC. It is translated as CASSSAHNYYGYTF.

The CDR3 is CASSDFWGQSNEKLFF. The CDR3 coding sequence is TGTGCCAGCAGTGATTTCTGGGGACAGTCTAATGAAAAACTGTTTTTT. The chain uses TRBV2 and TRBJ1-4, with 7 positions matching TRBD1. Looked up from germline, CDR1 is SNHLY and CDR2 is FYNNEI. The CDR3 loop spans 16 amino acids. The J segment lost 3 bases and the V segment lost 3 bases, leaving 7 bases of the junction unmatched.